These T cell receptor beta chains were read from a single sample in a study of beta chain features in type 1 diabetes. Sequenced by immunoSEQ multiplex PCR; TCRdb stores in-frame clones only, minus some. The data contain about 220,000 clones, approximately 10% of them singletons. Sequenced input: central memory CD4+ T cells from blood. These receptors all come from a man between 18 and 35 years old in good health. Both conserved end residues are part of each CDR3. Each record gives: J gene, V gene, D gene, clone size, CDR3 protein, CDR3 DNA. The D gene is left open where the match is weak. Expanded clones get a size class; other rows say once, few or many, or leave the size out.

>TRBJ1-2|TRBV13|.|few
CASSSVDTNYGYTF
TGTGCCAGCAGCTCAGTCGACACGAACTATGGCTACACCTTC
>TRBJ2-5|TRBV4-3|.|many
CASSQEKEAGGTQYF
TGCGCCAGCAGCCAGGAAAAGGAGGCGGGCGGGACCCAGTACTTC
>TRBJ2-7|TRBV18|.|few
CASSLGEGREQYF
TGTGCCAGCTCACTAGGAGAAGGGCGCGAGCAGTACTTC
>TRBJ2-1|TRBV29-1|.|few
CSGRLGVYNEQFF
TGCAGCGGTCGACTAGGCGTCTACAATGAGCAGTTCTTC
>TRBJ1-2|TRBV7-2|.|.
CASSLAAGLWYGYTF
TGTGCCAGCAGCTTAGCGGCAGGGCTTTGGTATGGCTACACCTTC
>TRBJ2-2|TRBV6-5|.|.
CASSWTASNTGELFF
TGTGCCAGCAGCTGGACGGCGTCGAACACCGGGGAGCTGTTTTTT
>TRBJ2-1|TRBV9|TRBD1|few
CASSVTGGNEQFF
TGTGCCAGCAGCGTCACAGGGGGCAATGAGCAGTTCTTC
>TRBJ1-4|TRBV28|TRBD1|.
CASKGGSANEKLFF
TGTGCCAGCAAAGGGGGCTCGGCTAATGAAAAACTGTTTTTT
>TRBJ2-1|TRBV18|TRBD1|.
CASSPWTGVYNEQFF
TGTGCCAGCTCACCATGGACAGGAGTCTACAATGAGCAGTTCTTC
>TRBJ2-7|TRBV4-1|.|.
CASSQDDRPLNEQYF
TGCGCCAGCAGCCAGGATGACAGGCCCCTGAACGAGCAGTACTTC
>TRBJ2-7|TRBV18|.|.
CASSPFFTYEQYF
TGTGCCAGCTCACCATTCTTCACCTACGAGCAGTACTTC
>TRBJ1-1|TRBV29-1|TRBD1|.
CSVEGLQGANTEAFF
TGCAGCGTTGAAGGACTACAGGGGGCAAACACTGAAGCTTTCTTT
>TRBJ2-1|TRBV7-2|TRBD2|many
CASSSPWGGNEQFF
TGTGCCAGCAGCTCCCCTTGGGGAGGGAATGAGCAGTTCTTC
>TRBJ1-3|TRBV30|.|.
CAWSQGFGNTIYF
TGTGCCTGGAGCCAGGGGTTTGGAAACACCATATATTTT
>TRBJ2-1|TRBV7-8|.|few
CASSYLRGLLGNEQFF
TGTGCCAGCAGCTACCTGAGGGGGTTATTAGGCAATGAGCAGTTCTTC
>TRBJ2-7|TRBV19|.|few
CASRGPNGWEQYF
TGTGCGAGTCGGGGACCAAACGGATGGGAGCAGTACTTC